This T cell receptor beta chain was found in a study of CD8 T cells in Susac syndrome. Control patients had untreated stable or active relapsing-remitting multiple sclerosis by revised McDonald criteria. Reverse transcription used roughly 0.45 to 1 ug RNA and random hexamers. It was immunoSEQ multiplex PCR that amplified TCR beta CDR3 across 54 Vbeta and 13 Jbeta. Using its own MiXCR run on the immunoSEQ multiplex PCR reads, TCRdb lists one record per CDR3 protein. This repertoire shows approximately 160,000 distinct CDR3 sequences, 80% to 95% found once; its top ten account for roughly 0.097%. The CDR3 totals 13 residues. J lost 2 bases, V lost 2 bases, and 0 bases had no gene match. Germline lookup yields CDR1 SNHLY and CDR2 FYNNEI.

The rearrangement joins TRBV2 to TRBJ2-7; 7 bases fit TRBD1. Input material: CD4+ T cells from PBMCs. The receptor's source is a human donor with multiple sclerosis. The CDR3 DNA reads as TGTGCCAGCAGTGAACAGGGGGCCTACGAGCAGTACTTC. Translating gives CASSEQGAYEQYF.